What follows are 25 T cell receptor beta chains derived from one specimen sequenced in a study of long-term antiretroviral therapy in people with HIV. Running of the v3.0 immunoSEQ assay took place at survey level. Repertoires were generated with immunoSEQ multiplex PCR, while TCRdb's copy carries only in-frame clones and drops some. There are about 40,000 clones in the sample; about 89% occur only once, and 5.1% lies in the top ten. The source was unsorted PBMCs, collected 0.1 years before starting antiretroviral therapy. Receptors were obtained from a woman between 50 and 59 years old with HIV.

V and J are TRBV2 and TRBJ2-1; D is unclear. Looked up from germline, CDR1 is SNHLY and CDR2 is FYNNEI. The CDR3 is 10 amino acids. V was cut by 0 bases and J by 15 bases, with 6 bases left in between. The CDR3 coding sequence is TGTGCCAGCAGTGAAGCGCTCCCGTTCTTC. Its protein is CASSEALPFF.

The rearrangement joins TRBV7-3 to TRBJ2-1; 7 bases align to TRBD1. The germline V gene has CDR1 SGHTA and CDR2 FQGTGA. Unmatched junction bases numbered 4, after V lost 5 bases and J lost 0 bases. The CDR3 loop spans 15 amino acids. Written as DNA, the CDR3 is TGTGCCAGCAGCGAGGGACAGACCTCCTACAATGAGCAGTTCTTC. It specifies CASSEGQTSYNEQFF.

This sequence joins TRBV9 and TRBJ1-4; 9 bases are shared with TRBD1. Germline CDR1 reads SGDLS; CDR2 reads YYNGEE. V lost 0 bases and J lost 5; bases outside the gene matches: 2. CDR3 length equals 15 residues. DNA of the CDR3: TGTGCCAGCAGCGTAGCAGGACAGGGGAATGAAAAACTGTTTTTT. As protein: CASSVAGQGNEKLFF.

This rearrangement joins TRBV7-9 to TRBJ2-7, with D perhaps TRBD2 (5 bases). The CDR3 spans 16 residues. V shed 0 bases and J shed 4 bases, with 16 bases lying between them. Germline-derived CDR1 and CDR2 are SEHNR and FQNEAQ (reference sequence). CDR3 DNA sequence: TGTGCCAGCAGCTTAGCGAGGGTGGGTACGAGGTACGAGCAGTACTTC. Its translation: CASSLARVGTRYEQYF.

The chain joins TRBV5-6 to TRBJ2-1, with 9 bases identical to TRBD2. Unmatched junction bases numbered 7, after V lost 3 bases and J lost 3 bases. The germline gives CDR1 SGHDT, CDR2 YYEEEE. The CDR3 is 16 amino acids. CDR3 in amino acids: CASSSPGTSIYNEQFF. CDR3 nucleotides: TGTGCCAGCAGCTCCCCCGGGACTAGCATCTACAATGAGCAGTTCTTC.

This chain connects TRBV11-2 to TRBJ1-2, with 10 positions matching TRBD1. The CDR3 is made up of 16 amino acids. The trim removed 5 bases at V and 3 bases at J, leaving 9 bases unmatched. Germline loops: CDR1 SGHAT, CDR2 FQNNGV. CDR3 sequence reads: CASSPVRDRGDYGYTF. Here the CDR3 DNA reads TGTGCCAGCAGCCCCGTCCGGGACAGGGGTGACTATGGCTACACCTTC.

Only a few counts were recorded for this clone. The chain has TRBV6-6 and TRBJ1-1, with a tentative D call TRBD1 (5 bases). CDR1 is MNHNY and CDR2 is SVGAGI in the germline V gene (reference sequence). This CDR3 contains 10 residues. V lost 5 bases and J 7 bases, leaving 5 bases between the germline ends. The CDR3 nucleotides read TGTGCCAGCAGTGACAGTGAAGCTTTCTTT. Translating gives CASSDSEAFF.

The gene calls are TRBV19 and TRBJ2-3, with D maybe TRBD2 (5 bases). Trimming pared 3 bases from V and 2 bases from J, leaving 15 bases between. This CDR3 region has 16 residues. CDR1 and CDR2 (germline): LNHDA, SQIVND (reference sequence). CDR3 DNA sequence: TGTGCCAGTAGTATTTACGTGGCTAGCCCCACAGATACGCAGTATTTT. Encoded protein: CASSIYVASPTDTQYF.

V gene TRBV7-2 combines with J gene TRBJ1-4; D remains unclear. The CDR3 spans 16 residues. Germline assignment: CDR1 SGHTA and CDR2 FQGNSA. Trimming stripped 2 bases from V and 1 base from J, with 11 bases between. The CDR3 DNA is TGTGCCAGCAGCTTAATGGGGAAAAGAACTAATGAAAAACTGTTTTTT. This sequence encodes CASSLMGKRTNEKLFF.

This clone appeared once. This chain uses TRBV13 with TRBJ2-1, with TRBD2 as a possible D gene (6 bases). The CDR3 runs to 13 residues. Trimming removed 3 bases from V and 7 bases from J, with 10 bases in between. The V gene's germline CDR1 is PRHDT and CDR2 FYEKMQ (reference sequence). CDR3 residues: CASSFTSLNEQFF. The DNA of the CDR3 is TGTGCCAGCAGCTTCACTAGCCTTAATGAGCAGTTCTTC.

The V gene is TRBV5-8, the J gene TRBJ2-2; TRBD2 might be the D (5 bases). Germline loops: CDR1 SGHTS, CDR2 YDEGEE. V lost 5 bases and J 2 bases, leaving 10 bases between the germline ends. The CDR3 totals 14 residues. The CDR3 nucleotides are TGTGCCAGCAGAGGTCTAGCAAACACCGGGGAGCTGTTTTTT. Translating it yields CASRGLANTGELFF.

V and J are TRBV11-3 and TRBJ1-1; D is unresolved. The V gene lost 3 bases and the J gene lost 2 bases, with 7 bases spanning the gap. Germline CDR1 reads SGHNT; CDR2 reads YENEEA. This CDR3 comprises 13 residues. CDR3 loop: CASSFGGNTEAFF. As DNA, the CDR3 is TGTGCCAGCAGCTTCGGCGGTAACACTGAAGCTTTCTTT.

The V gene is TRBV7-3, the J gene TRBJ2-7, with D maybe TRBD2 (6 bases). The CDR3 spans 15 residues. Trimming removed 1 base at V and 1 base at J, with 11 bases between. Germline CDR1 reads SGHTA; CDR2 reads FQGTGA. CDR3 amino acids: CASSLMGGPSYEQYF. The CDR3 bases are TGTGCCAGCAGCTTAATGGGGGGTCCTTCCTACGAGCAGTACTTC.

The V call is TRBV10-3, the J call TRBJ1-6; 7 bases agree with TRBD1. The junction had 5 bases not matched to a gene; V was cut back by 1 base and J by 8 bases. The CDR3 covers 15 residues. Germline CDR1 ENHRY, CDR2 SYGVKD. CDR3 DNA sequence: TGTGCCATCAGTGAGTTCAACAGGGGCGATTCACCCCTCCACTTT. Translated, it gives CAISEFNRGDSPLHF.

This chain joins TRBV5-1 and TRBJ2-5; TRBD1 matches 11 bases. After removal of 4 bases from V and 1 base from J, the junction contained 12 bases not matched to a gene. Germline V lookup: CDR1 SGHRS, CDR2 YFSETQ. The CDR3 covers 18 residues. The CDR3 nucleotides are TGCGCCAGCAGCGCTTGGACAGGGGGCCGGAACATCCAAGAGACCCAGTACTTC. Protein: CASSAWTGGRNIQETQYF.

The chain carries TRBV5-1 and TRBJ1-1; no reliable D call. Trimming cost V 0 bases and J 4 bases, with 7 bases left between them. CDR1 and CDR2 from the germline V gene are SGHRS and YFSETQ. The CDR3 length is 13 residues. CDR3 loop: CASSLEIATEAFF. The CDR3 nucleotides are TGCGCCAGCAGCTTGGAAATTGCCACTGAAGCTTTCTTT.

The chain recombines TRBV10-3 with TRBJ2-5; D gene uncertain. Germline V gene sequence: CDR1 ENHRY, CDR2 SYGVKD. The CDR3 contains 12 residues. V dropped 9 bases and J dropped 5 bases, with 13 bases sitting between them. CDR3 protein: CAMGGATETQYF. In DNA form, the CDR3 reads TGTGCCATGGGCGGCGCCACGGAGACCCAGTACTTC.

The chain employs TRBV25-1 and TRBJ2-6; possibly TRBD1 or TRBD2 for D (5 bases each). The V and J ends lost 3 bases and 7 bases respectively, with 13 bases between them. The germline gives CDR1 MGHDK, CDR2 SYGVNS. This CDR3 is built from 15 residues. Here the CDR3 reads CASSDSGDSANVLTF. In DNA form, the CDR3 reads TGTGCCAGCAGTGACAGCGGTGACAGCGCCAACGTCCTGACTTTC.

This clone has a handful of counts. The chain joins TRBV7-2 to TRBJ1-2, with TRBD1 matching 9 bases. Germline CDR1 SGHTA, CDR2 FQGNSA. The CDR3 length is 16 residues. J lost 0 bases, V lost 5 bases, and 7 bases had no gene match. CDR3 sequence (DNA): TGTGCCAGCAGCCAGGACAGGGGACCTCCTAACTATGGCTACACCTTC. Translated, it gives CASSQDRGPPNYGYTF.

The chain couples TRBV19 to TRBJ1-1; no firm D call. Germline V gene data show CDR1 as LNHDA and CDR2 as SQIVND (reference sequence). The V end lost 3 bases, the J end lost 0 bases, and 5 bases lay between the germline ends. This CDR3 comprises 13 residues. This CDR3 reads CASSIRLNTEAFF. The CDR3 nucleotides are TGTGCCAGTAGTATCCGGTTGAACACTGAAGCTTTCTTT.

The rearrangement uses TRBV11-2 and TRBJ2-5, with a possible D match to TRBD2 (5 bases). Germline CDR1 reads SGHAT; CDR2 reads FQNNGV. Trimming removed 4 bases at V and 11 bases at J, with 11 bases between. This CDR3 has 11 residues. This CDR3 reads CASSSGGAQYF. For the CDR3, the DNA is TGTGCCAGCAGCTCCGGAGGTGCGCAGTACTTC.

The V and J genes are TRBV12-5 and TRBJ2-7; D uncertain. This CDR3 spans 12 amino acids. Between the trimmed V and J ends, which lost 3 bases and 4 bases, there was a span of 7 bases. Germline CDR1 LGHNT, CDR2 FRNRAP. CDR3 region: CASGFGTYEQYF. In nucleotides, the CDR3 is TGTGCTAGTGGTTTCGGAACTTACGAGCAGTACTTC.

The chain recombines TRBV18 with TRBJ1-4, with D uncertain. The CDR3 length is 13 residues. Germline V gives CDR1 KGHSH, CDR2 LQKENI. Trimming left V 2 bases short and J 8 bases short, with 9 bases between. The CDR3 nucleotides are TGTGCCAGCTCACCATTGAGAGGCGAAAAACTGTTTTTT. It encodes CASSPLRGEKLFF.

This clone has a handful of counts. The chain combines TRBV9 with TRBJ1-1; D gene unclear. Looked up from germline, CDR1 is SGDLS and CDR2 is YYNGEE. Trimming cost V 3 bases and J 5 bases, with 11 bases left between them. This CDR3 is built from 13 residues. The DNA for the CDR3 is TGTGCCAGCAGCGAAGGCGGTAGAACTGAAGCTTTCTTT. The encoded protein is CASSEGGRTEAFF. Combining the CDR3 with reference TRBV9 and TRBJ1-1 gives the whole variable domain DSGVTQTPKHLITATGQRVTLRCSPRSGDLSVYWYQQSLDQGLQFLIQYYNGEERAKGNILERFSAQQFPDLHSELNLSSLELGDSALYFCASSEGGRTEAFFGQGTRLTVV.

This chain joins TRBV7-2 and TRBJ2-1; 9 nucleotides align to TRBD2. CDR1 SGHTA and CDR2 FQGNSA come from the germline V gene. J gave up 9 bases and V 1 base, and 7 bases lay outside the gene matches. CDR3 length equals 15 residues. CDR3 DNA: TGTGCCAGCAGCTTAGGGCGGGGGGGCCTCACTGAGCAGTTCTTC. Translated, it gives CASSLGRGGLTEQFF.